This T cell receptor beta chain originates from a study of human versus mouse CDR3 diversity and MHC coevolution (dated by TCRdb to the late 2010s). About the study as a whole: The immunoSEQ assay was reported to detect one in 200,000 T cells and to minimize amplification bias from multiplex PCR. Across mouse and human samples, the number of valid reads per sample ranged from about 5.5 x 10^6 to 1.8 x 10^7. Human naive CD4 T cell repertoires were used as a reference for TCR selection on multiple MHC II alleles and were compared with human-TCR-locus transgenic mice carrying single MHC II. The human cohort was made up of three healthy volunteer blood donors, who at collection were aged 30 to 39, 40 to 50 and 60 to 69, one donor in each range.

What the work shows at the level of the full study, not this receptor alone: Repertoire diversity was not regarded as directly comparable between humans and mice because human T cells were selected on over 5 MHC II alleles. Among all the groups compared, the lowest clonal inequality scores came from most of the three human donors. The largest TCR beta repertoire, around 1.7 million clonotypes, was estimated by iCHAO1 for humans, a finding likely attributable to selection by multiple MHC II molecules. On average, humans had more CDR3 deletions and insertions than mice, indicating greater exonuclease and TdT activity.

In this sample, this clone turned up once. No cognate antigen has been identified for it. Qualities for individual bases were not recorded, and no much larger clone is one base off. In the germline V gene, CDR1 corresponds to MNHEY and CDR2 to SVGAGI. The junction shows trimming of 8 bases on V and 4 bases on J, plus 14 bases between the germline ends. The CDR3 runs 13 residues from the cysteine to the phenylalanine. Only CDR3 DNA is held: 39 bases, read in frame from base 1. Naive CD4 T cells, defined as CD45RO-negative and CD62L-positive, were isolated from PBMCs by fluorescence-activated cell sorting. Approximately 47 ml of fresh peripheral blood was drawn per donor, and PBMCs were isolated by Ficoll density centrifugation. All samples were sorted on a FACSAria III instrument and reached purity above 90%. The QIAGEN blood and tissue kit was used to extract genomic DNA from the sorted cells, and that DNA was then quantified on a NanoDrop 1000. TCR alpha and beta chains were deep sequenced and quantified on the immunoSEQ platform using multiplex PCR of genomic DNA. The study's own analysis went as follows. IMGT gene and region definitions were used for annotation of the TCR sequences. Out-of-frame rearrangements served as a stand-in for the preselection repertoire and were compared with in-frame clonotypes. Repertoire size was estimated with the iCHAO1 estimator supplied with the immunoSEQ platform. A Gini index, which is based on the Lorenz curve, was applied to in-frame amino acid clonotypes to measure clonal inequality. The intersect function of the R package tcR was used to count shared clonotypes, and the Jaccard index was used to score similarity. V, J and V-J usage frequencies went into a principal component analysis run with the R prcomp function, with no normalization applied. Here the immuneACCESS table is served through TCRdb, limited to in-frame sequences with V and J called. Missing clones are a known gap in these copies; in checked studies unresolved V genes cover under half, and the rest lacks a known reason. V and J calls and clone size come straight from that table; D and trimming were deduced from the DNA. Across this sample there are about 83,000 clones, with around 90% seen only once. The ten top clones hold less than 0.16% of the sample.

The rearranged segments are TRBV6-5 and TRBJ1-1; TRBD1 might be the D gene, on 5 matching bases. The sample consisted of naive CD4+ T cells from blood. The sample's cell subset or site label is to be understood as: CD45RO-negative CD62L-positive naive CD4 T cells. This clonotype was sampled from a person aged 30 to 69 in good health. The base sequence is TGTGCCAGCGCTCAGGCAGGGCTCACTGAAGCTTTCTTT. Translation gives CASAQAGLTEAFF.